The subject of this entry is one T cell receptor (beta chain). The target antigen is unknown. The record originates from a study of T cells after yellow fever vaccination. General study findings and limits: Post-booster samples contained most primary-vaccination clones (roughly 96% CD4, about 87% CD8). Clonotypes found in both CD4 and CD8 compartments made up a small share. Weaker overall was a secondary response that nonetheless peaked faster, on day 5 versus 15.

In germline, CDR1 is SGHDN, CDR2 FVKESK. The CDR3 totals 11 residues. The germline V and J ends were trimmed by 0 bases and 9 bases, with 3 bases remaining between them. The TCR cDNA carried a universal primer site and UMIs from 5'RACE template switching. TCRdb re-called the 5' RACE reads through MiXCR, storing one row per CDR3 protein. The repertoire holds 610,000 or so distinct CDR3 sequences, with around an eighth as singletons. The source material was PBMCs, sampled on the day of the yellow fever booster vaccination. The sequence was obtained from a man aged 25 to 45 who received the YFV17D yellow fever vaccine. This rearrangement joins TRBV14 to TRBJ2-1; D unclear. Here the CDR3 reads CASSQEGEQFF. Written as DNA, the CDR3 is TGTGCCAGCAGCCAAGAGGGTGAGCAGTTCTTC.